A single sample gave rise to the 20 T cell receptor beta chains below, sequenced in a study of blood T cell repertoires in COVID-19. The method was immunoSEQ multiplex PCR; TCRdb's version includes in-frame clones alone and lacks a portion of them. The profile shows 180,000 or so clones, approximately 89% of them singletons. Sequencing was carried out using peripheral blood. These receptors came from an older woman with acute or convalescent COVID-19.

The V call is TRBV27, the J call TRBJ1-6, with D possibly TRBD1 on 6 matching bases. Trimming removed 4 bases from V and 0 bases from J, with 13 bases in between. This CDR3 has 17 amino acids. Germline V gives CDR1 MNHEY, CDR2 SMNVEV (reference sequence). The CDR3 region is CASSSGGASSYNSPLHF. The DNA of the CDR3 is TGTGCCAGCAGTTCGGGGGGGGCGAGCTCCTATAATTCACCCCTCCACTTT.

The rearrangement links TRBV2 to TRBJ1-2; maybe TRBD1 (5 bases). Germline values: CDR1 SNHLY, CDR2 FYNNEI. The germline V and J ends were trimmed by 1 base and 8 bases, with 11 bases remaining between them. The CDR3 has 13 amino acids. Here the CDR3 reads CASSEGQRQGYTF. For the CDR3, the DNA is TGTGCCAGCAGTGAAGGACAGCGACAGGGCTACACCTTC.

The V and J genes are TRBV2 and TRBJ1-5, with D possibly TRBD1 on 6 matching bases. Trimming pared 7 bases from V and 10 bases from J, leaving 17 bases between. Germline-derived CDR1 and CDR2 are SNHLY and FYNNEI. The CDR3 spans 13 residues. In DNA, the CDR3 is TGTGCCAGCAAGGGGACACTGGTTCGTCCCCAGCATTTT. Translation gives CASKGTLVRPQHF.

The genes are TRBV7-9 and TRBJ2-2; 10 nucleotides line up with TRBD2. J was trimmed by 5 bases and V by 4 bases; bases with no gene match: 7. The CDR3 extends over 16 amino acids. The germline gives CDR1 SEHNR, CDR2 FQNEAQ (reference sequence). This chain's CDR3 is CASSYPGLALTGELFF. CDR3 DNA sequence: TGTGCCAGCAGCTATCCGGGACTAGCGTTAACCGGGGAGCTGTTTTTT.

This sequence joins TRBV5-4 and TRBJ1-6; 11 bases fit TRBD1. Germline V gene lookup returns CDR1 SGHNT and CDR2 YYREEE (reference sequence). This CDR3 is 16 amino acids long. V shed 1 base and J 9 bases; nucleotides not matched to a gene: 6. The CDR3 here is CASSLPGQGVGSPLHF. The CDR3, as DNA: TGTGCCAGCAGCTTGCCGGGACAGGGGGTTGGTTCACCCCTCCACTTT.

Only one count was recorded for this clone. CDR3 bases: TGTGCCAGTAAAGTGGTGTCCCCCGCCGGTGAGCAGTTCTTC. Amino acid sequence: CASKVVSPAGEQFF. The chain employs TRBV19 and TRBJ2-1; no clear D. Germline CDR1 and CDR2: LNHDA and SQIVND (reference sequence). The CDR3 has 14 residues. V was pared by 7 bases and J by 9 bases, with 19 bases between.

V and J are TRBV30 and TRBJ2-3; maybe TRBD1 (6 bases). The CDR3 consists of 14 residues. The V and J ends lost 5 bases and 9 bases respectively, with 21 bases between them. In germline, CDR1 is GTSNPN, CDR2 SVGIG (reference sequence). This CDR3 reads CAWGDIIGLETQYF. The DNA of the CDR3 is TGTGCCTGGGGGGACATTATCGGACTCGAGACGCAGTATTTT.

This chain links TRBV19 with TRBJ2-1; 9 nucleotides line up with TRBD1. Germline V CDR1 and CDR2: LNHDA, SQIVND (reference sequence). Trimming at V came to 4 bases and at J to 7 bases, leaving 5 bases not matched to a gene. The CDR3 runs to 14 residues. The CDR3 region has the DNA TGTGCCAGTAGTACAGGGGACAGGGTAAATGAGCAGTTCTTC. The encoded protein is CASSTGDRVNEQFF. Based on the CDR3 plus reference TRBV19 and TRBJ2-1, the full variable domain is DGGITQSPKYLFRKEGQNVTLSCEQNLNHDAMYWYRQDPGQGLRLIYYSQIVNDFQKGDIAEGYSVSREKKESFPLTVTSAQKNPTAFYLCASSTGDRVNEQFFGPGTRLTVL.

The genes are TRBV2 and TRBJ2-7; 8 bases are shared with TRBD2. The J segment lost 3 bases and the V segment lost 5 bases, leaving 9 bases of the junction unmatched. The CDR3 runs to 15 residues. The germline gives CDR1 SNHLY, CDR2 FYNNEI. CDR3 loop: CASSPAVAGSYEQYV. CDR3 DNA: TGTGCCAGCAGTCCCGCGGTAGCGGGAAGCTACGAGCAGTACGTC.

The chain uses TRBV30 and TRBJ1-1; 7 bases match TRBD1. This CDR3 has 16 residues. V dropped 0 bases and J dropped 1; count of bases not matched to a gene: 8. Germline CDR1 and CDR2: GTSNPN and SVGIG (reference sequence). In nucleotides, the CDR3 is TGTGCCTGGAGTGTACAAGGGGGCTGGAAGAACACTGAAGCTTTCTTT. Translation: CAWSVQGGWKNTEAFF.

A note on this clone: A read error may produce the germline difference seen at one junction end. The DNA for the CDR3 is TGTGCCAGCAGTTACTCGAAGATCTTGGTGACAGGGGAGTACTTC. Translated: CASSYSKILVTGEYF. The rearrangement joins TRBV6-6 to TRBJ1-2; 8 bases agree with TRBD1. Per the germline V gene, CDR1 is MNHNY and CDR2 is SVGAGI (reference sequence). The CDR3 spans 15 residues.

J is TRBJ1-2 and V is TRBV5-6; TRBD1 aligns across 8 bases. The CDR3 is 16 residues long. V lost 4 bases to trimming and J lost 4 bases; unmatched junction nucleotides: 12. Germline V CDR1 and CDR2: SGHDT, YYEEEE. CDR3 DNA sequence: TGTGCCAGCAGCGGACCCGGGACAGGATCGCTCTATGGCTACACCTTC. Residues: CASSGPGTGSLYGYTF.

The rearrangement uses TRBV29-1 and TRBJ2-7, with 10 positions matching TRBD2. Trimming at V came to 3 bases and at J to 4 bases, leaving 12 bases not matched to a gene. CDR3 length equals 16 residues. Germline V gene sequence: CDR1 SQVTM, CDR2 ANQGSEA. The CDR3 is CSVEVTGASGSYEQYV. For the CDR3, the DNA is TGCAGCGTTGAGGTAACTGGCGCTAGCGGGAGTTACGAGCAGTACGTC.

V is TRBV28 and J is TRBJ1-5; D gene unclear. The V end was cut by 3 bases, the J end by 11 bases, with 14 bases between. Germline values: CDR1 MDHEN, CDR2 SYDVKM. CDR3 length equals 13 residues. The CDR3 region is CASSFFGGYSQHF. In DNA form, the CDR3 reads TGTGCCAGCAGTTTTTTCGGCGGTTATTCCCAGCATTTT.

The J gene is TRBJ1-2, the V gene TRBV15, with 7 bases fitting TRBD1. Per germline, CDR1 LNHNV and CDR2 YYDKDF (reference sequence). This CDR3 comprises 17 residues. The V and J ends lost 5 bases and 2 bases, in that order; junction bases with no gene match: 14. DNA of the CDR3: TGTGCCACCAGCTTCAGGGACAGCGGGGGAACAAACTATGGCTACACCTTC. It translates to CATSFRDSGGTNYGYTF.

The chain employs TRBV27 and TRBJ2-1; 8 nucleotides line up with TRBD2. The CDR3 consists of 17 residues. The germline CDR1 and CDR2 sequences are MNHEY and SMNVEV (reference sequence). The junction had 14 bases not matched to a gene; V was cut back by 3 bases and J by 7 bases. For the CDR3, the DNA is TGTGCCAGCAGTTTCTCCTTAAGCGGGGGCTTCCAGAATGAGCAGTTCTTC. Its translation: CASSFSLSGGFQNEQFF.

V and J are TRBV7-6 and TRBJ1-6; 8 bases fit TRBD1. The germline gives CDR1 SGHVS, CDR2 FNYEAQ. The ends lost 4 bases at V and 7 bases at J; junction bases unmatched: 3. The CDR3 covers 14 residues. CDR3 in amino acids: CASSSDRANSPLHF. The CDR3 coding sequence is TGTGCCAGCAGCTCGGACAGGGCAAATTCACCCCTCCACTTT.

This chain links TRBV6-5 with TRBJ2-2, with TRBD1 matching 7 bases. V lost 5 bases and J lost 7; bases outside the gene matches: 7. Per the germline V gene, CDR1 is MNHEY and CDR2 is SVGAGI. This CDR3 spans 14 amino acids. CDR3 region: CASSRNQGVGELFF. The CDR3, as DNA: TGTGCCAGCAGTCGTAATCAGGGGGTCGGGGAGCTGTTTTTT.

The J gene is TRBJ2-2, the V gene TRBV5-1; 10 bases match TRBD2. Germline CDR1 is SGHRS and CDR2 is YFSETQ. With 3 bases clipped from V and 5 bases from J, the junction kept 7 bases outside the gene matches. CDR3 size: 16 residues. The CDR3 nucleotides are TGCGCCAGCAGCTCCAGCGGGAGGGCCAGGACCGGGGAGCTGTTTTTT. This gives the protein CASSSSGRARTGELFF.

This chain connects TRBV10-3 to TRBJ1-3; D remains ambiguous. Trimming cost V 1 base and J 0 bases, with 4 bases left between them. CDR3 size: 14 residues. Germline V gene lookup returns CDR1 ENHRY and CDR2 SYGVKD. The CDR3 DNA reads TGTGCCATCAGTGAGTACAGCTCTGGAAACACCATATATTTT. Translation gives CAISEYSSGNTIYF.